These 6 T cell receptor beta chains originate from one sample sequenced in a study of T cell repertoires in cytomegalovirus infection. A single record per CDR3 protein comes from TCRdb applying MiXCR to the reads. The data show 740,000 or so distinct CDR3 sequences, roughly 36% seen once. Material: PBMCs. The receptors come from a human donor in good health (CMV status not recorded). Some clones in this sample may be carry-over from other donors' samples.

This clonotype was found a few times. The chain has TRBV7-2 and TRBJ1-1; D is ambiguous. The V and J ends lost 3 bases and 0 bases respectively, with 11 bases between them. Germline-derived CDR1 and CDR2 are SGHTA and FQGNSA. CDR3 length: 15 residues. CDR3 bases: TGTGCCAGCAGCTTGGATGGCAGCTTGAACACTGAAGCTTTCTTT. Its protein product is CASSLDGSLNTEAFF.

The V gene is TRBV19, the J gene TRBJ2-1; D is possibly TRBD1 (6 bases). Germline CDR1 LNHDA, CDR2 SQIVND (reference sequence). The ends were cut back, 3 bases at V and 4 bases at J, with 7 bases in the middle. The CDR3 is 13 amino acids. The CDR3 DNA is TGTGCCAGTAGTATCACAGGGTACAATGAGCAGTTCTTC. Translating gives CASSITGYNEQFF.

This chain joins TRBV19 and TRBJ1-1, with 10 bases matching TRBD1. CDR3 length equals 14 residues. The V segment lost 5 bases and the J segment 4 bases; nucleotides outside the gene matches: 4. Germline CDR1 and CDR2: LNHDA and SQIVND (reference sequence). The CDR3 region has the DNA TGTGCCAGTAGTGGACAGGGGGTTGGCACTGAAGCTTTCTTT. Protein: CASSGQGVGTEAFF. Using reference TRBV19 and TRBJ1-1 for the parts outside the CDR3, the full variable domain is DGGITQSPKYLFRKEGQNVTLSCEQNLNHDAMYWYRQDPGQGLRLIYYSQIVNDFQKGDIAEGYSVSREKKESFPLTVTSAQKNPTAFYLCASSGQGVGTEAFFGQGTRLTVV.

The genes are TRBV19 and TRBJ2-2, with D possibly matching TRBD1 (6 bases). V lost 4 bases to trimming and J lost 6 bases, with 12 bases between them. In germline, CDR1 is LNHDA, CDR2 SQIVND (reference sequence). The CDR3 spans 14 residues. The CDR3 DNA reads TGTGCCAGTAGTACCGCAAACAGGGCCGGGGAGCTGTTTTTT. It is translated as CASSTANRAGELFF.

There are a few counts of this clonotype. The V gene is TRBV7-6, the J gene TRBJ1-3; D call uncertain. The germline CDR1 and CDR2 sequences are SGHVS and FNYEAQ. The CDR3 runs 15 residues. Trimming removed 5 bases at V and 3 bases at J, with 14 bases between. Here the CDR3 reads CASSPWNTLGNTIYF. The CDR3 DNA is TGTGCCAGCAGCCCATGGAACACGCTTGGAAACACCATATATTTT.

The CDR3: CASSFLTGGHEQYF. CDR3 DNA: TGTGCCAGCAGTTTTCTGACAGGGGGCCACGAGCAGTACTTC. V and J are TRBV27 and TRBJ2-7, with TRBD1 identical over 10 bases. The ends lost 3 bases at V and 5 bases at J; junction bases unmatched: 4. The CDR3 consists of 14 residues. The germline V gene encodes CDR1 MNHEY and CDR2 SMNVEV (reference sequence).